These 2 T cell receptor beta chains were sequenced from one sample in a study of blood T cell repertoires in COVID-19. Profiled with immunoSEQ multiplex PCR; TCRdb holds only in-frame clones, not every one. In the table there are 200,000 to 300,000 clones, around 87% of which are singletons. Sequences were obtained from peripheral blood. These receptors were collected from a woman aged 70-85 years with active or convalescent COVID-19.

The rearrangement uses TRBV6-5 and TRBJ2-1, with 10 nucleotides matching TRBD1. The CDR3 is made up of 14 amino acids. Germline assignment: CDR1 MNHEY and CDR2 SVGAGI. V dropped 10 bases and J dropped 1; count of bases not matched to a gene: 4. The CDR3 sequence is CATWDRGSYNEQFF. The CDR3 region has the DNA TGTGCCACTTGGGACAGGGGATCCTACAATGAGCAGTTCTTC.

This chain connects TRBV12-3 or TRBV12-4 to TRBJ1-1; no firm D call. Trimming took 0 bases from V and 4 from J, leaving 6 bases between them. This CDR3 is built from 13 residues. The CDR3 coding sequence is TGTGCCAGCAGTTTAGCCCGAGGCACTGAAGCTTTCTTT. As protein: CASSLARGTEAFF.